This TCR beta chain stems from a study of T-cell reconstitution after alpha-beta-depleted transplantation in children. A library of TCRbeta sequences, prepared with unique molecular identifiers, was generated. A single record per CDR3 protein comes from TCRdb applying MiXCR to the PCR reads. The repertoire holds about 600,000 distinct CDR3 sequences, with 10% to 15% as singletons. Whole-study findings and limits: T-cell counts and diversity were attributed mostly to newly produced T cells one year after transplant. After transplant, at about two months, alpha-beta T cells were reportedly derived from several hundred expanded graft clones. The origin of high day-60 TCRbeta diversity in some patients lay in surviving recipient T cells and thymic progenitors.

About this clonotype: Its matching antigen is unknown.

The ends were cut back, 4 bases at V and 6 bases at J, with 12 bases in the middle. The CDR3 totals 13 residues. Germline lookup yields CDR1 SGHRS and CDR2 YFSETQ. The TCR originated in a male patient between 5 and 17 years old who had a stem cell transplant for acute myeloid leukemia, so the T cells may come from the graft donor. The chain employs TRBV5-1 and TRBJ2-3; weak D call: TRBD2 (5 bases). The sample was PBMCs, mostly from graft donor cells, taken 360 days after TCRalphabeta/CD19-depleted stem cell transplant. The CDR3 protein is CASSRRLSDTQYF. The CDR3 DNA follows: TGCGCCAGCAGCAGGAGGTTGAGCGATACGCAGTATTTT.